This T cell receptor (beta chain) was sequenced in a study of shared clonotypes between healthy human individuals. The ends were cut back, 4 bases at V and 2 bases at J, with 19 bases in the middle. Germline V gives CDR1 SGDLS, CDR2 YYNGEE. This CDR3 region has 16 residues. Data came from immunoSEQ multiplex PCR; TCRdb stores just in-frame clones and leaves some out. This sample has 2,500,000 or so clones, with 85% to 95% found just once. Source material: naive CD4+ T cells sorted from blood. The subset: CD45RA+ positively selected. This TCR derives from a man between 18 and 29 years old in good health. The chain joins TRBV9 to TRBJ2-7; D is perhaps TRBD1 (6 bases). CDR3 residues: CASSPSETWTAYEQYF. The CDR3 region has the DNA TGTGCCAGCAGCCCAAGTGAGACCTGGACAGCCTACGAGCAGTACTTC.